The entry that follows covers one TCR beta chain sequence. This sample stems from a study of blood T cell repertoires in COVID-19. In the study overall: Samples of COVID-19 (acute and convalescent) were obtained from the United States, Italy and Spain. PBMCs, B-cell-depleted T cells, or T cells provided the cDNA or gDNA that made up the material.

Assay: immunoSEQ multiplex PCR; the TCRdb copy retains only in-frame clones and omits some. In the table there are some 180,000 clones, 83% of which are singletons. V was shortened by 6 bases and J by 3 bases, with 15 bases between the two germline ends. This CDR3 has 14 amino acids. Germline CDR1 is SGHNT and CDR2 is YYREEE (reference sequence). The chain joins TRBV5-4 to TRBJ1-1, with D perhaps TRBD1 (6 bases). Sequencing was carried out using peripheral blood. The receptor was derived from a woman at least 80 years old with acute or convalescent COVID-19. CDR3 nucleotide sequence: TGTGCCAGCACCACTGGGGGGGGGCACACTGAAGCTTTCTTT. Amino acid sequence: CASTTGGGHTEAFF.